One T cell receptor (beta chain) is described in this entry. Its specificity is not known. The data were obtained in a study of cytomegalovirus exposure and HLA in healthy donors. Overall study findings and caveats: One variant, a missense change in DCLRE1C, was linked in a later analysis to TCR beta V- and J-gene trimming.

CDR3 length equals 15 residues. With 60 Vbeta and 13 Jbeta primers, the PCR was carried out. Repertoires were generated with immunoSEQ multiplex PCR, while TCRdb's copy carries only in-frame clones and drops some. The sample contains over 150,000 clones, roughly 72% of which appear only once. The sequence was obtained from a man aged 30 to 45 in good health and CMV-seronegative. The V gene is TRBV21-1, the J gene TRBJ2-1; the table's D call TRBD1 went unverified against the DNA. TRBV21-1 is an annotated pseudogene. Sequencing was carried out using PBMCs. The CDR3 is CASSKKDRGGDEQFF. In DNA form, the CDR3 reads TGTGCCAGCAGCAAAAAAGACAGGGGAGGGGATGAGCAGTTCTTC.